Below, 9 T cell receptor beta chains from the same sample are listed, as sequenced in a study of human T cells and chemical hapten exposure. TCRdb re-called the RACE reads with MiXCR, one entry per CDR3 protein. The sample shows 79,000 or so distinct CDR3 sequences, 25% to 40% of them seen only once. Time point indicated: patch test 1, 2 weeks after DPC sensitization. Indicated treatment: therapeutic diphenylcyclopropenone sensitization with weekly scalp DPC. Source: whole blood, taken in connection with sensitization to the hapten diphenylcyclopropenone (DPC). These receptors were taken from a man aged 35 to 55 with alopecia areata. Some clones in this sample may be carry-over from other donors' samples.

The rearrangement uses TRBV5-1 and TRBJ1-2; D is uncertain. Germline values: CDR1 SGHRS, CDR2 YFSETQ. The CDR3 runs 15 residues. V was pared by 0 bases and J by 4 bases, with 13 bases between. CDR3 sequence (DNA): TGCGCCAGCAGCTTGGATTTTGGGTATGCCTATGGCTACACCTTC. As protein: CASSLDFGYAYGYTF.

V is TRBV6-6 and J is TRBJ2-1; 9 nucleotides match TRBD1. This CDR3 has 15 amino acids. The germline V gene has CDR1 MNHNY and CDR2 SVGAGI (reference sequence). Trimming removed 4 bases from V and 4 bases from J; junction bases left unmatched: 5. The CDR3 nucleotides are TGTGCCAGCAGTTCTCCGGGACAGGGATACAATGAGCAGTTCTTC. This sequence encodes CASSSPGQGYNEQFF.

V is TRBV11-1 and J is TRBJ2-7; maybe TRBD2 (5 bases). Trimming removed 7 bases at V and 4 bases at J, with 17 bases between. The CDR3 is made up of 14 amino acids. CDR1 is SGHAT, CDR2 FQDESV, per germline (reference sequence). CDR3 loop: CASTRTDGDYEQYF. The CDR3 DNA reads TGTGCCAGCACCCGAACGGACGGGGATTACGAGCAGTACTTC.

This clonotype was picked up a small number of times. V and J are TRBV6-2 or TRBV6-3 and TRBJ2-7, with D uncertain. Deletions cut 4 bases from V and 7 bases from J, with 8 bases between. The CDR3 is 11 amino acids. CDR1 is MNHEY, CDR2 SVGEGT, per germline. The CDR3 DNA is TGTGCCAGCAGTTTACTCGATGAGCAGTACTTC. Protein sequence: CASSLLDEQYF.

This clonotype was counted only a few times. The chain couples TRBV9 to TRBJ2-1, with 9 bases fitting TRBD2. The CDR3 sequence is 14 residues long. Germline V lookup: CDR1 SGDLS, CDR2 YYNGEE. The J segment lost 3 bases and the V segment lost 3 bases, leaving 1 base of the junction unmatched. CDR3: CASSGLADYNEQFF. In nucleotides, the CDR3 is TGTGCCAGCAGCGGACTAGCGGACTACAATGAGCAGTTCTTC.

The chain is built from TRBV24-1 and TRBJ2-7, with a tentative D call TRBD1 (5 bases). This CDR3 is built from 14 residues. Germline-derived CDR1 and CDR2 are KGHDR and SFDVKD. The V gene lost 6 bases and the J gene lost 6 bases, with 17 bases spanning the gap. CDR3 DNA: TGTGCCACCAGTTTGGTGACAGAGCTGTGCGAGCAGTACTTC. It is translated as CATSLVTELCEQYF.

This clonotype was counted a few times. This sequence joins TRBV6-5 and TRBJ1-1, with 10 bases aligning to TRBD1. Germline CDR1 MNHEY, CDR2 SVGAGI. CDR3 size: 16 residues. V was pared by 0 bases and J by 4 bases, with 5 bases of the junction left unmatched. Here the CDR3 reads CASSYSRQGAGTEAFF. Written as DNA, the CDR3 is TGTGCCAGCAGTTACTCGAGACAGGGGGCAGGCACTGAAGCTTTCTTT.

This clonotype was recorded a few times. The chain uses TRBV4-2 and TRBJ2-3; 10 positions match TRBD2. The germline V gene has CDR1 LGHNA and CDR2 YNFKEQ. With V trimmed by 4 bases and J by 3 bases, 4 bases remained unmatched. The CDR3 is made up of 15 amino acids. The DNA for the CDR3 is TGTGCCAGCAGCCGCTCTAGCGGGAGTACAGATACGCAGTATTTT. The encoded protein is CASSRSSGSTDTQYF.

This clonotype turned up a few times. This chain connects TRBV12-3 or TRBV12-4 to TRBJ2-3, with 13 nucleotides matching TRBD2. The CDR3 consists of 18 residues. After removal of 7 bases from V and 7 bases from J, the junction contained 17 bases not matched to a gene. DNA for the CDR3: TGTGCCAGCACTTTGGGACTAGCGGGATCCCCAGGGCGGAATACGCAGTATTTT. As protein: CASTLGLAGSPGRNTQYF.